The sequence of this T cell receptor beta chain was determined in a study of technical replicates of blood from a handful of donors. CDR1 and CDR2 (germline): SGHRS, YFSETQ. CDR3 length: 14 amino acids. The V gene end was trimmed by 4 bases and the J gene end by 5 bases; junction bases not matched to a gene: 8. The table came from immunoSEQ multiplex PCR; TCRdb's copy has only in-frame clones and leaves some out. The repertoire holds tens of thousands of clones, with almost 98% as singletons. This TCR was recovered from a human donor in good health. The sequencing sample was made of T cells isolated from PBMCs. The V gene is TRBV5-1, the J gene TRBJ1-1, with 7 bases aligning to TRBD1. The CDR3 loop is CASSLEQGRTEAFF. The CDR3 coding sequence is TGCGCCAGCAGCCTTGAACAGGGGCGTACTGAAGCTTTCTTT.